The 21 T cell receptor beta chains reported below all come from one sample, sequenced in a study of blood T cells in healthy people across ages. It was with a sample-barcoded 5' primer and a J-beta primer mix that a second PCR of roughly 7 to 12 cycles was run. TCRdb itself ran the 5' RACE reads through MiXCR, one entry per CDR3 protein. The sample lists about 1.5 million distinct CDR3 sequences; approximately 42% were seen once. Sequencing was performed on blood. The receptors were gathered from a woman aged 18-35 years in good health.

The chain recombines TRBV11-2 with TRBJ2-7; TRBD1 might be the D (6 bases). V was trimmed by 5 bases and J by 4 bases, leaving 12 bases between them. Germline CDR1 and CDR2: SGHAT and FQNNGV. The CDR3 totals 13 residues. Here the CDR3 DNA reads TGTGCCAGCAGCGGGTGGGACAATTACGAGCAGTACTTC. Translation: CASSGWDNYEQYF. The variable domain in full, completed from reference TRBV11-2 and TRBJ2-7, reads EAGVAQSPRYKIIEKRQSVAFWCNPISGHATLYWYQQILGQGPKLLIQFQNNGVVDDSQLPKDRFSAERLKGVDSTLKIQPAKLEDSAVYLCASSGWDNYEQYFGPGTRLTVT.

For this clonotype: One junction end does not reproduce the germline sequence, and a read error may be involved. The CDR3 here is CSASVDYNKEQFF. CDR3 sequence (DNA): TGCAGTGCTAGCGTGGACTACAACAAGGAGCAGTTCTTC. The chain carries TRBV20-1 and TRBJ2-1, with a weak D call TRBD2 (6 bases). Germline V lookup: CDR1 DFQATT, CDR2 SNEGSKA (reference sequence). The CDR3 totals 13 residues.

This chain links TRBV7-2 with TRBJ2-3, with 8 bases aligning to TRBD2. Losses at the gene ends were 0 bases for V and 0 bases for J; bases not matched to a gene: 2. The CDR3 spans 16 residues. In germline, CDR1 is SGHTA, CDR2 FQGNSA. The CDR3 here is CASSLAAGGSTDTQYF. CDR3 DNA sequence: TGTGCCAGCAGCTTAGCGGCGGGAGGTAGCACAGATACGCAGTATTTT.

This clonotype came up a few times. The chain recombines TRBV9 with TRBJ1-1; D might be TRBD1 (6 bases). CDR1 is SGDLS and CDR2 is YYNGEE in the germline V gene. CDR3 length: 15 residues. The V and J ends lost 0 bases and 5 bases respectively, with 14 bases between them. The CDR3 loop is CASSVGSGGQTEAFF. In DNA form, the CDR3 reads TGTGCCAGCAGCGTAGGATCTGGGGGCCAAACTGAAGCTTTCTTT.

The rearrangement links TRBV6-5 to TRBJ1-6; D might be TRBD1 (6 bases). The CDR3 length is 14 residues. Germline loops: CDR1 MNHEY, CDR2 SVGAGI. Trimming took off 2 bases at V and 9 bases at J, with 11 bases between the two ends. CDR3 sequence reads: CASSYRGAGSPLHF. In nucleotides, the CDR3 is TGTGCCAGCAGTTACAGGGGGGCGGGTTCACCCCTCCACTTT.

Here the CDR3 DNA reads TGCAGCGTTGAAGAACTAGCGGTTAACTCGTACGAGCAGTACTTC. As protein: CSVEELAVNSYEQYF. V and J are TRBV29-1 and TRBJ2-7; 8 nucleotides line up with TRBD2. The CDR3 is 15 amino acids. Germline-derived CDR1 and CDR2 are SQVTM and ANQGSEA. The junction had 8 bases not matched to a gene; V was cut back by 0 bases and J by 4 bases.

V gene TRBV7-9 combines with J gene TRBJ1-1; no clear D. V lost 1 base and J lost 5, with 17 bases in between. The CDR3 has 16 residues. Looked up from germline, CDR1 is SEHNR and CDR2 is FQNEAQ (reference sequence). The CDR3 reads CASSLGSTTRNTEAFF. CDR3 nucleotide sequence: TGTGCCAGCAGCTTAGGTTCCACTACCCGGAATACTGAAGCTTTCTTT.

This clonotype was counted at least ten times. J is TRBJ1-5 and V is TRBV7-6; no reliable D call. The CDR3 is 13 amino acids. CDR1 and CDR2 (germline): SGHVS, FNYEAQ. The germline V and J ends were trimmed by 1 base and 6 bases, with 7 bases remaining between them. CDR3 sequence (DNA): TGTGCCAGCAGCTTAGGTTTCGGTCAGCCCCAGCATTTT. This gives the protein CASSLGFGQPQHF.

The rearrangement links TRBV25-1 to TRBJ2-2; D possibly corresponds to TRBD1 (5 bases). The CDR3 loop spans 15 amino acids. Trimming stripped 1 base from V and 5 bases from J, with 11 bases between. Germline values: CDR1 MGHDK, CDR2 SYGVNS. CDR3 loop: CASSELGRGTGELFF. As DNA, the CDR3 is TGTGCCAGCAGTGAATTGGGGCGCGGAACCGGGGAGCTGTTTTTT. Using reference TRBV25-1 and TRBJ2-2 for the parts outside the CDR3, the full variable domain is EADIYQTPRYLVIGTGKKITLECSQTMGHDKMYWYQQDPGMELHLIHYSYGVNSTEKGDLSSESTVSRIRTEHFPLTLESARPSHTSQYLCASSELGRGTGELFFGEGSRLTVL.

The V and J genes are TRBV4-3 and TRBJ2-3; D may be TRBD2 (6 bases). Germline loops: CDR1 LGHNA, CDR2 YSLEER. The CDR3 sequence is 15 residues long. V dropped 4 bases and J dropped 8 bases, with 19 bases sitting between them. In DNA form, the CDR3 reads TGCGCCAGCAGCCTCAGCGGACTAAGGGGAGGTACGCAGTATTTT. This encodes CASSLSGLRGGTQYF.

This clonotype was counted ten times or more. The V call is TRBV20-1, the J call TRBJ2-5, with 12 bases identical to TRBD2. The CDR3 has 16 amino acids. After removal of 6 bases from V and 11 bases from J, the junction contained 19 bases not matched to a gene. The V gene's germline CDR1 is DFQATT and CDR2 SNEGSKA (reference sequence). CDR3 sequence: CSAQSPASGGAVEQYF. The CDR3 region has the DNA TGCAGTGCCCAAAGCCCGGCTAGCGGGGGGGCTGTGGAGCAGTACTTC.

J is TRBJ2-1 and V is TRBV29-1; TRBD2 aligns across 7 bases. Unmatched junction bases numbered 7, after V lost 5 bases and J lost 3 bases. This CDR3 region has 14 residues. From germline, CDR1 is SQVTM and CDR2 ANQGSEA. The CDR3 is CSVQAGVGYNEQFF. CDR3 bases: TGCAGCGTTCAGGCGGGAGTAGGCTACAATGAGCAGTTCTTC.

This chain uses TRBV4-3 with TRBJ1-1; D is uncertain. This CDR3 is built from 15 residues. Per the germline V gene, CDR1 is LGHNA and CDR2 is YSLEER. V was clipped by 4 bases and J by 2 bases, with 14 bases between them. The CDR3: CASSPSAGRNTEAFF. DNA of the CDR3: TGCGCCAGCAGCCCCTCGGCAGGCCGTAACACTGAAGCTTTCTTT.

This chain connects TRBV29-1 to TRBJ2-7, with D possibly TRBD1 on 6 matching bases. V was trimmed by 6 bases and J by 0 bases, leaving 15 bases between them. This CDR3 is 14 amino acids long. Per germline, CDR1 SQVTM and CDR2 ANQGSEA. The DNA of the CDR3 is TGCAGCGTCTCCAGGGGCCAGAACTCCTACGAGCAGTACTTC. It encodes CSVSRGQNSYEQYF.

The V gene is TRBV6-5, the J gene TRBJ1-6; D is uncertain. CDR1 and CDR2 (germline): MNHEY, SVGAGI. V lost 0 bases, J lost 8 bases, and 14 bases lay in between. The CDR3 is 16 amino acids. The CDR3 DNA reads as TGTGCCAGCAGTTACTCGATCATGGGTTCACATTCACCCCTCCACTTT. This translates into CASSYSIMGSHSPLHF.

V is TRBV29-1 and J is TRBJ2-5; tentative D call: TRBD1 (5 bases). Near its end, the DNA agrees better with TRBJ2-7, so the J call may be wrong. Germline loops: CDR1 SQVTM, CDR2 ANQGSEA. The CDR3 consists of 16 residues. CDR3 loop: CSVEGGTGSKTGEQYF. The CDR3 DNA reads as TGCAGCGTTGAAGGAGGCACAGGCTCTAAAACGGGCGAGCAGTACTTC.

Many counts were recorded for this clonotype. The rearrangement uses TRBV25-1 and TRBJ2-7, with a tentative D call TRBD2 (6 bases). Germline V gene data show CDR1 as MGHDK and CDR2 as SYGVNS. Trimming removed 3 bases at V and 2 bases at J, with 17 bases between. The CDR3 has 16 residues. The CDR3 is CASSDQNRDSAYEQYF. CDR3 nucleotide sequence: TGTGCCAGCAGTGATCAGAACCGGGACTCAGCCTACGAGCAGTACTTC.

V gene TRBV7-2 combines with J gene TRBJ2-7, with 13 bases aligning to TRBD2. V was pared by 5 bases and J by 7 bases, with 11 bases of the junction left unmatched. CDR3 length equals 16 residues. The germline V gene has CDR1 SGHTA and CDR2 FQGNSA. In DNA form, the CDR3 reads TGTGCCAGCAGCCCTTGGTCACTAGCGGGAGGGAATGAGCAGTACTTC. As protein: CASSPWSLAGGNEQYF.

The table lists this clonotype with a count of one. CDR3 DNA sequence: TGTGCCAGCAGTCGGACTACCCTCTACGAGCAGTACTTC. It is translated as CASSRTTLYEQYF. The chain has TRBV2 and TRBJ2-5; a weak D match, TRBD2 (6 bases). The J call may not be correct, given that the DNA end is closer to TRBJ2-7. The length of the CDR3 is 13 residues. CDR1 and CDR2 from the germline V gene are SNHLY and FYNNEI.

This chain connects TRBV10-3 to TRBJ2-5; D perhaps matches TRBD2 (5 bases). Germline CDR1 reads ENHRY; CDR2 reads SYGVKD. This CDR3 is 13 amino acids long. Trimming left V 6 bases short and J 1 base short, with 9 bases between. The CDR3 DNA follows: TGTGCCATCAGACGGGGTATCCAAGAGACCCAGTACTTC. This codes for CAIRRGIQETQYF.

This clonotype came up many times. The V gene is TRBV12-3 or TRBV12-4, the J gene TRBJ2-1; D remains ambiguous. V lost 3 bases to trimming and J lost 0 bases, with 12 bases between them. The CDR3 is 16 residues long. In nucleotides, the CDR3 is TGTGCCAGCAGTTTCGTGGGTACGAACTCCTACAATGAGCAGTTCTTC. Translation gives CASSFVGTNSYNEQFF.